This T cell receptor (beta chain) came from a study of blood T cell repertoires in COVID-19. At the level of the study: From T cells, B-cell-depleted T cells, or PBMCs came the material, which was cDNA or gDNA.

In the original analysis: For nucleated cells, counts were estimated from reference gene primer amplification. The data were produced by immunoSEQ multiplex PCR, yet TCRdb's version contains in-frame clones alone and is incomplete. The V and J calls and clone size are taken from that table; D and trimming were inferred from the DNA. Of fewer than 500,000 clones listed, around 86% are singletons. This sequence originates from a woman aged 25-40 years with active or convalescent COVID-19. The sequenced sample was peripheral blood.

The CDR3 protein is CATSRETLGSGYNEQFF. CDR3 nucleotides: TGTGCCACCAGCAGAGAGACACTGGGTAGTGGGTACAATGAGCAGTTCTTC. This chain uses TRBV15 with TRBJ2-1, with D hard to call. Germline values: CDR1 LNHNV, CDR2 YYDKDF (reference sequence). V was pared by 0 bases and J by 4 bases, with 16 bases between. CDR3 size: 17 residues.